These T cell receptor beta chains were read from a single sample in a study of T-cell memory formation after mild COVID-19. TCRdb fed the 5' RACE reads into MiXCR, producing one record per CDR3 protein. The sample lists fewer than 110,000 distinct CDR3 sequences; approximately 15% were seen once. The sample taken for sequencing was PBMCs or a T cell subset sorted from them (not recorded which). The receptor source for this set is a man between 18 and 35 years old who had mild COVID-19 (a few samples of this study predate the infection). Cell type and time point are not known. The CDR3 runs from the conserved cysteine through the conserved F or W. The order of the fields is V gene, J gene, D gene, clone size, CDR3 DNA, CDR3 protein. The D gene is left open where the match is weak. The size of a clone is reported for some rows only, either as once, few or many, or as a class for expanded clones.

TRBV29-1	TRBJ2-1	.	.	TGCAGCGTAACCGGGACAAGCTCCTACAATGAGCAGTTCTTC	CSVTGTSSYNEQFF
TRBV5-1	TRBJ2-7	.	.	TGCGCCAGCTCCACTTTTGCCGGGACGGCCTACGAGCAGTACTTC	CASSTFAGTAYEQYF
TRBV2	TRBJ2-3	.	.	TGTGCCAGCACCAAAAGGATTCAGTCCAGCACAGATACGCAGTATTTT	CASTKRIQSSTDTQYF
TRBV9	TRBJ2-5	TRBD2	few	TGTGCCAGCAGCGTAGGGTCGGCGGGGGTAGTAGAGACCCAGTACTTC	CASSVGSAGVVETQYF
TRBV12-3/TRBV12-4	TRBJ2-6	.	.	TGTGCCAGCAGACTAACGACAGGTTCTGGGGCCAACGTCCTGACTTTC	CASRLTTGSGANVLTF
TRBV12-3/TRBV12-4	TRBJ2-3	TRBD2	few	TGTGCCAGCAGTTCGGGGGGGCCCACAGATACGCAGTATTTT	CASSSGGPTDTQYF
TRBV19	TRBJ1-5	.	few	TGTGCCAGTAGTATGGGGTACCGTATAAGCAATCAGCCCCAGCATTTT	CASSMGYRISNQPQHF
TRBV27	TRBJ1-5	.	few	TGTGCCAGCAGTTGGGTAGGAAATCAGCCCCAGCATTTT	CASSWVGNQPQHF
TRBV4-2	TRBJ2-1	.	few	TGTGCCAGCAGCCAAGTCGCTGACAATGAGCAGTTCTTC	CASSQVADNEQFF
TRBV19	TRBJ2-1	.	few	TGTGCCAGTAGCGACAGATATTACTACAATGAGCAGTTCTTC	CASSDRYYYNEQFF